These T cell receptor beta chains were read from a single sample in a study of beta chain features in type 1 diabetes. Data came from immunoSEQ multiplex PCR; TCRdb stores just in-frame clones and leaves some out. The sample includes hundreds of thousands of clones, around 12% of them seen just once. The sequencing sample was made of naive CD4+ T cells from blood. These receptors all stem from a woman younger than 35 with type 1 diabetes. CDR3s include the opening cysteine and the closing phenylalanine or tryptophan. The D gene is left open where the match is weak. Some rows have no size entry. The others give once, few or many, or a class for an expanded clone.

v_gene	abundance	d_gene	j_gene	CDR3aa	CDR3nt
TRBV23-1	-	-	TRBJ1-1	CASSALGGGNTEAFF	TGCGCCAGCTCGGCCCTCGGGGGGGGGAACACTGAAGCTTTCTTT
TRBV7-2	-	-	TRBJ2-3	CASSLLRGGTDTQYF	TGTGCCAGCAGCTTATTAAGGGGTGGCACAGATACGCAGTATTTT
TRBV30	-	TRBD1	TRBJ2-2	CAWSPGTGIILFF	TGTGCCTGGAGTCCGGGGACAGGGATTATTTTGTTTTTT
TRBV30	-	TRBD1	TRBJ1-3	CAWTKDRTGGIPSGNTIYF	TGTGCCTGGACTAAGGACCGGACAGGGGGCATACCTTCTGGAAACACCATATATTTT
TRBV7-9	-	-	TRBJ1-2	CASSLAPYGYTF	TGTGCCAGCAGCCTAGCCCCATATGGCTACACCTTC
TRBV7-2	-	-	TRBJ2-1	CASSLGARVEQFF	TGTGCCAGCAGCTTAGGTGCGCGTGTTGAGCAGTTCTTC
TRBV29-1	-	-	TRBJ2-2	CSVGASTNTGELFF	TGCAGCGTTGGGGCTAGCACCAACACCGGGGAGCTGTTTTTT
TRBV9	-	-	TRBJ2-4	CASSQTSGGHIQYF	TGTGCCAGCAGCCAAACATCGGGTGGTCACATTCAGTACTTC
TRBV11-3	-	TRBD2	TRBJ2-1	CASSFYPSGTSGEQFF	TGTGCCAGCAGCTTTTATCCTAGCGGGACCTCTGGTGAGCAGTTCTTC
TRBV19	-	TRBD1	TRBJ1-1	CASRPPWTGDTEAFF	TGTGCCAGTAGACCCCCATGGACAGGGGACACTGAAGCTTTCTTT
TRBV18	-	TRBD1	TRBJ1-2	CASSRVGTGSGAYGYTF	TGTGCCAGCTCACGAGTTGGGACAGGGTCTGGGGCATATGGCTACACCTTC
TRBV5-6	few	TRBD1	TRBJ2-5	CASSLIDRVQETQYF	TGTGCCAGCAGCTTGATCGACAGGGTCCAAGAGACCCAGTACTTC
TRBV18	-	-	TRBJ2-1	CASSPTSPYNEQFF	TGTGCCAGCTCACCGACTTCTCCCTACAATGAGCAGTTCTTC
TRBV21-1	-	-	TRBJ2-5	CASSKARSGRCETQYF	TGTGCCAGCAGCAAAGCAAGGAGCGGGAGGTGTGAGACCCAGTACTTC
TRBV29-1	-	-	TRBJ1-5	CSVKTDSLNQPQHF	TGCAGCGTCAAAACGGACAGCCTCAATCAGCCCCAGCATTTT
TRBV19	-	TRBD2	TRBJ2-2	CASSIRRLAGGMAGELFF	TGTGCCAGTAGTATACGTCGACTAGCGGGAGGGATGGCCGGGGAGCTGTTTTTT
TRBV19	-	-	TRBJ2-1	CASNSPAEGGSYNEQFF	TGTGCCAGTAATAGTCCAGCGGAGGGGGGGTCCTACAATGAGCAGTTCTTC
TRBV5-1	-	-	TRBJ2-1	CASSAPGTLYNEQFF	TGCGCCAGCAGCGCCCCAGGGACTTTGTACAATGAGCAGTTCTTC
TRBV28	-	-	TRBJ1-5	CASSLNRVGHQPQHF	TGTGCCAGCAGTCTTAACAGGGTAGGGCATCAGCCCCAGCATTTT
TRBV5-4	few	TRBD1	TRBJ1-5	CASSPGQGYDQPQHF	TGTGCCAGCAGCCCTGGACAGGGTTACGATCAGCCCCAGCATTTT
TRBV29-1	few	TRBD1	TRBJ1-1	CSGLGGLDTEAFF	TGCAGCGGCCTAGGGGGCTTGGACACTGAAGCTTTCTTT
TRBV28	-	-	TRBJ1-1	CASTTPPTGNTEAFF	TGTGCCAGCACCACCCCCCCGACAGGGAACACTGAAGCTTTCTTT
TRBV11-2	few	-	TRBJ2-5	CASSKWAGQETQYF	TGTGCCAGCAGCAAATGGGCCGGCCAAGAGACCCAGTACTTC
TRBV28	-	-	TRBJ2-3	CASKVQGNTDTQYF	TGTGCCAGCAAAGTACAGGGCAACACAGATACGCAGTATTTT
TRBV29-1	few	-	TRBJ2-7	CSAKISGAEQYF	TGCAGCGCCAAAATTTCAGGGGCCGAGCAGTACTTC
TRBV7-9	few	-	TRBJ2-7	CASSLRERDEQYF	TGTGCCAGCAGCTTGAGGGAGAGGGACGAGCAGTACTTC
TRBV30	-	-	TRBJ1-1	CAWSVTANTEAFF	TGTGCCTGGAGTGTGACAGCGAACACTGAAGCTTTCTTT
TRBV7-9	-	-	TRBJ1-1	CASSPLVTEAFF	TGTGCCAGCAGCCCACTTGTGACTGAAGCTTTCTTT
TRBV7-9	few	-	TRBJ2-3	CASSSQSGADTQYF	TGTGCCAGCAGCTCACAATCAGGGGCAGATACGCAGTATTTT